The 19 T cell receptor beta chains presented below share a single source sample, sequenced in a study of shared clonotypes between healthy human individuals. Sequencing was performed with immunoSEQ multiplex PCR; in TCRdb, only in-frame clones are kept and a portion is missing. The data show approximately 500,000 clones, about 95% seen once. The material sequenced was naive CD4+ T cells sorted from blood. Regarding subset: CD45RA+ positively selected. Receptors originate from a woman in her thirties in good health.

The chain combines TRBV27 with TRBJ1-6, with D uncertain. This CDR3 region has 17 residues. V lost 7 bases to trimming and J lost 0 bases, with 16 bases between them. Germline lookup yields CDR1 MNHEY and CDR2 SMNVEV (reference sequence). Written as DNA, the CDR3 is TGTGCCAGCACTCGCAAATCCCTTAGCTCCTATAATTCACCCCTCCACTTT. Amino acids: CASTRKSLSSYNSPLHF.

CDR3 residues: CASSEGASGNYEQYF. CDR3 in DNA: TGTGCCAGCAGCGAGGGGGCTAGCGGGAACTACGAGCAGTACTTC. The chain combines TRBV11-3 with TRBJ2-7; TRBD2 matches at 9 bases. Germline lookup yields CDR1 SGHNT and CDR2 YENEEA. Trimming removed 5 bases from V and 3 bases from J; junction bases left unmatched: 8. The CDR3 contains 15 residues.

The gene calls are TRBV7-2 and TRBJ1-4; unclear D gene. V gave up 6 bases and J gave up 8 bases, with 13 bases separating them. CDR3 size: 13 residues. The germline V gene has CDR1 SGHTA and CDR2 FQGNSA. CDR3: CASSLRGSEKLFF. The CDR3 DNA follows: TGTGCCAGCAGTTTACGTGGGTCGGAAAAACTGTTTTTT. The full variable domain, with the rest looked up from reference TRBV7-2 and TRBJ1-4, is GAGVSQSPSNKVTEKGKDVELRCDPISGHTALYWYRQSLGQGLEFLIYFQGNSAPDKSGLPSDRFSAERTGGSVSTLTIQRTQQEDSAVYLCASSLRGSEKLFFGSGTQLSVL.

This sequence joins TRBV30 and TRBJ2-7, with unresolved D. CDR1 and CDR2 (germline): GTSNPN, SVGIG (reference sequence). V dropped 4 bases and J dropped 2 bases, with 9 bases sitting between them. This CDR3 comprises 12 residues. CDR3 DNA sequence: TGTGCCTGGACACGGCTACCCTACGAGCAGTACTTC. Residues: CAWTRLPYEQYF.

The chain carries TRBV19 and TRBJ1-1; D gene uncertain. Trimming pared 3 bases from V and 4 bases from J, leaving 9 bases between. Germline-derived CDR1 and CDR2 are LNHDA and SQIVND (reference sequence). CDR3 size: 13 residues. In DNA, the CDR3 is TGTGCCAGTAGTATCTCTGTGGGCACTGAAGCTTTCTTT. As protein: CASSISVGTEAFF.

The V and J genes are TRBV6-5 and TRBJ1-4; D might be TRBD1 (5 bases). This CDR3 has 14 residues. The V and J ends lost 5 bases and 0 bases respectively, with 7 bases between them. Germline CDR1 is MNHEY and CDR2 is SVGAGI. The CDR3 loop is CASSPGATNEKLFF. CDR3 bases: TGTGCCAGCAGTCCGGGGGCAACTAATGAAAAACTGTTTTTT.

The chain has TRBV6-4 and TRBJ1-6; D is unresolved. The germline V gene encodes CDR1 MRHNA and CDR2 SNTAGT. CDR3 length: 14 amino acids. Trimming took off 1 base at V and 7 bases at J, with 8 bases between the two ends. The CDR3 DNA is TGTGCCAGCAGTGACTTGAGGACCAATTCACCCCTCCACTTT. It translates to CASSDLRTNSPLHF.

V usage is TRBV11-2 and J usage is TRBJ2-1; 13 bases fit TRBD2. The V segment lost 3 bases and the J segment 10 bases; nucleotides outside the gene matches: 6. The germline CDR1 and CDR2 sequences are SGHAT and FQNNGV. The CDR3 runs to 15 residues. This CDR3 reads CASSFGLAGVVEQFF. Written as DNA, the CDR3 is TGTGCCAGCAGCTTTGGACTAGCGGGAGTTGTAGAGCAGTTCTTC.

This clone appeared once. The chain combines TRBV6-4 with TRBJ2-1, with TRBD2 matching over 7 bases. The CDR3 extends over 14 amino acids. V lost 6 bases, J lost 8 bases, and 10 bases stayed unmatched. Germline-derived CDR1 and CDR2 are MRHNA and SNTAGT. The CDR3 DNA reads TGTGCCAGCAGCAGGACTAGTGGGGCATATGAGCAGTTCTTC. Translation: CASSRTSGAYEQFF.

The chain uses TRBV28 and TRBJ2-3; the D gene is possibly TRBD1 (5 bases). Per germline, CDR1 MDHEN and CDR2 SYDVKM. The germline V and J ends were trimmed by 2 bases and 5 bases, with 5 bases remaining between them. The CDR3 sequence is 12 residues long. The chain's CDR3 is CASSLQGDTQYF. CDR3 DNA sequence: TGTGCCAGCAGTTTACAGGGAGATACGCAGTATTTT.

V usage is TRBV29-1 and J usage is TRBJ2-2; possibly TRBD1 for D (5 bases). This CDR3 has 13 amino acids. Germline V gene sequence: CDR1 SQVTM, CDR2 ANQGSEA. V was shortened by 1 base and J by 2 bases, with 5 bases between the two germline ends. CDR3 residues: CSVEGGNTGELFF. The CDR3 DNA reads TGCAGCGTTGAAGGGGGCAACACCGGGGAGCTGTTTTTT.

This rearrangement joins TRBV28 to TRBJ1-5; 9 bases are a match to TRBD1. V was clipped by 5 bases and J by 4 bases; unmatched bases: 6. The CDR3 length is 15 residues. Germline V lookup: CDR1 MDHEN, CDR2 SYDVKM. The CDR3 region is CASSTGQGGNQPQHF. The CDR3 DNA sequence: TGTGCCAGCAGTACGGGACAGGGTGGTAATCAGCCCCAGCATTTT.

The gene calls are TRBV5-1 and TRBJ2-2, with 8 bases lining up with TRBD1. Germline V gene sequence: CDR1 SGHRS, CDR2 YFSETQ. The V and J ends lost 1 base and 1 base, in that order; junction bases with no gene match: 6. CDR3 length: 17 residues. The CDR3 DNA is TGCGCCAGCAGCTTGCTCGGGGACAGGATGAACACCGGGGAGCTGTTTTTT. Residues: CASSLLGDRMNTGELFF. Drawing the rest from reference TRBV5-1 and TRBJ2-2, the complete variable domain is KAGVTQTPRYLIKTRGQQVTLSCSPISGHRSVSWYQQTPGQGLQFLFEYFSETQRNKGNFPGRFSGRQFSNSRSEMNVSTLELGDSALYLCASSLLGDRMNTGELFFGEGSRLTVL.

This chain connects TRBV5-5 to TRBJ2-7; 8 bases are shared with TRBD1. The V gene's germline CDR1 is SGHKS and CDR2 YYEKEE (reference sequence). Unmatched junction bases numbered 13, after V lost 4 bases and J lost 4 bases. CDR3 length: 16 amino acids. The CDR3 bases are TGTGCCAGCAGCGAACGAGACGGGACAGGACATTACGAGCAGTACTTC. Encoded protein: CASSERDGTGHYEQYF. Full variable domain (remainder filled in from reference TRBV5-5 and TRBJ2-7): DAGVTQSPTHLIKTRGQQVTLRCSPISGHKSVSWYQQVLGQGPQFIFQYYEKEERGRGNFPDRFSARQFPNYSSELNVNALLLGDSALYLCASSERDGTGHYEQYFGPGTRLTVT.

The chain couples TRBV27 to TRBJ2-6; TRBD2 matches at 13 bases. With 5 bases clipped from V and 0 bases from J, the junction kept 10 bases outside the gene matches. There are 20 residues in the CDR3. Per germline, CDR1 MNHEY and CDR2 SMNVEV (reference sequence). The CDR3, as DNA: TGTGCCAGCAGTCCCCCCGGACTAGCGGGAGCTGCCTCTGGGGCCAACGTCCTGACTTTC. As protein: CASSPPGLAGAASGANVLTF.

This clone showed up just a few times. The V and J genes are TRBV2 and TRBJ1-5, with TRBD1 matching over 7 bases. The CDR3 length is 13 residues. The ends lost 5 bases at V and 4 bases at J; junction bases unmatched: 2. The germline gives CDR1 SNHLY, CDR2 FYNNEI. The CDR3 loop reads CASSTQGNQPQHF. The CDR3 DNA is TGTGCCAGCAGTACACAGGGGAATCAGCCCCAGCATTTT. The whole variable domain, filled in from reference TRBV2 and TRBJ1-5, reads EPEVTQTPSHQVTQMGQEVILRCVPISNHLYFYWYRQILGQKVEFLVSFYNNEISEKSEIFDDQFSVERPDGSNFTLKIRSTKLEDSAMYFCASSTQGNQPQHFGDGTRLSIL.

The V gene is TRBV6-5, the J gene TRBJ1-5; TRBD1 aligns across 7 bases. The CDR3 loop spans 14 amino acids. In germline, CDR1 is MNHEY, CDR2 SVGAGI. Trimming at V came to 5 bases and at J to 2 bases, leaving 3 bases not matched to a gene. CDR3 sequence (DNA): TGTGCCAGCAGTGATGACAGGGGCAATCAGCCCCAGCATTTT. This gives the protein CASSDDRGNQPQHF.

The rearrangement links TRBV28 to TRBJ1-3; no clear D gene. Trimming pared 4 bases from V and 5 bases from J, leaving 18 bases between. Germline V gene lookup returns CDR1 MDHEN and CDR2 SYDVKM. This CDR3 spans 16 amino acids. In DNA form, the CDR3 reads TGTGCCAGCAGTTCCCCTGGCCAGGAATATCGAAACACCATATATTTT. Amino acid sequence: CASSSPGQEYRNTIYF.

The chain employs TRBV30 and TRBJ1-1; D is ambiguous. Trimming left V 8 bases short and J 0 bases short, with 13 bases between. Germline CDR1 is GTSNPN and CDR2 is SVGIG (reference sequence). The CDR3 runs 13 residues. The CDR3 protein is CARNKELNTEAFF. Here the CDR3 DNA reads TGTGCCCGCAATAAAGAGTTGAACACTGAAGCTTTCTTT. The full variable domain, rest sourced from reference TRBV30 and TRBJ1-1, is SQTIHQWPATLVQPVGSPLSLECTVEGTSNPNLYWYRQAAGRGLQLLFYSVGIGQISSEVPQNLSASRPQDRQFILSSKKLLLSDSGFYLCARNKELNTEAFFGQGTRLTVV.